The 10 T cell receptor beta chains reported below all come from one sample, sequenced in a study of CD8 T cells in Susac syndrome. RNA was extracted with the RNeasy kit, and a quantity of 0.5 to 1 ug was reverse transcribed using random hexamers. TCRdb independently ran MiXCR on the immunoSEQ multiplex PCR reads; one entry per CDR3 protein. The table has some 150,000 distinct CDR3 sequences, approximately 94% seen once. Specimen: CD8+ T cells from PBMCs. The receptors stem from a human donor with multiple sclerosis.

The J gene is TRBJ2-2, the V gene TRBV11-2, with 8 bases matching TRBD1. The CDR3 spans 17 residues. V dropped 3 bases and J dropped 4; count of bases not matched to a gene: 10. CDR1 SGHAT and CDR2 FQNNGV come from the germline V gene. The DNA for the CDR3 is TGTGCCAGCAGCTTGCTACCCGGACAGGGTCTCACCGGGGAGCTGTTTTTT. It encodes CASSLLPGQGLTGELFF.

This clonotype has a handful of counts. V gene TRBV29-1 combines with J gene TRBJ1-2; a weak D match, TRBD1 (5 bases). The CDR3 consists of 11 residues. The germline V gene has CDR1 SQVTM and CDR2 ANQGSEA. V lost 6 bases to trimming and J lost 6 bases, with 11 bases between them. CDR3 nucleotide sequence: TGCAGCGTACGGGACCCTCATGGCTACACCTTC. Its protein product is CSVRDPHGYTF. Complete variable domain (other parts from reference TRBV29-1 and TRBJ1-2): SAVISQKPSRDICQRGTSLTIQCQVDSQVTMMFWYRQQPGQSLTLIATANQGSEATYESGFVIDKFPISRPNLTFSTLTVSNMSPEDSSIYLCSVRDPHGYTFGSGTRLTVV.

This clonotype was found once. CDR3 sequence (DNA): TGTGCCAGCAGTTTTTCGAATTCGGCTAACTATGGCTACACCTTC. It yields the protein CASSFSNSANYGYTF. This chain joins TRBV27 and TRBJ1-2; D gene uncertain. This CDR3 is 15 amino acids long. Trimming left V 3 bases short and J 0 bases short, with 11 bases between. The germline V gene encodes CDR1 MNHEY and CDR2 SMNVEV (reference sequence).

This CDR3 reads CASSQERDSFYEQYF. In nucleotides, the CDR3 is TGCGCCAGCAGCCAAGAAAGGGACAGCTTCTACGAGCAGTACTTC. This sequence joins TRBV4-3 and TRBJ2-7, with 7 bases matching TRBD1. CDR3 size: 15 residues. CDR1 LGHNA and CDR2 YSLEER come from the germline V gene. V trimming: 0 bases; J trimming: 3 bases; junction bases outside the gene matches: 5.

The chain's CDR3 is CASSYSPQGRWPISTEAFF. CDR3 coding DNA: TGTGCCAGCAGTTATTCCCCACAGGGGCGCTGGCCCATTAGTACTGAAGCTTTCTTT. The rearrangement joins TRBV6-2 or TRBV6-3 to TRBJ1-1; TRBD1 agrees at 7 bases. V shed 3 bases and J 5 bases; nucleotides not matched to a gene: 21. The germline V gene has CDR1 MNHEY and CDR2 SVGEGT. This CDR3 is built from 19 residues.

The CDR3 region is CASSLRGTDYGYTF. The CDR3 bases are TGTGCCAGCAGCTTAAGAGGTACGGACTATGGCTACACCTTC. J is TRBJ1-2 and V is TRBV13; no firm D call. Germline V lookup: CDR1 PRHDT, CDR2 FYEKMQ (reference sequence). The CDR3 covers 14 residues. Trimming removed 2 bases at V and 3 bases at J, with 10 bases between.

V usage is TRBV19 and J usage is TRBJ2-1; D remains ambiguous. CDR1 is LNHDA and CDR2 is SQIVND in the germline V gene (reference sequence). The CDR3 length is 13 residues. Trimming stripped 3 bases from V and 5 bases from J, with 8 bases between. The chain's CDR3 is CASSISPNNEQFF. Here the CDR3 DNA reads TGTGCCAGTAGTATCTCTCCTAACAATGAGCAGTTCTTC.

The chain joins TRBV4-3 to TRBJ2-1, with TRBD2 as a possible D gene (6 bases). Germline V lookup: CDR1 LGHNA, CDR2 YSLEER. V was trimmed by 0 bases and J by 15 bases, leaving 21 bases between them. The CDR3 is 15 amino acids. The CDR3 nucleotides are TGCGCCAGCAGCCAAGATCTTAGGGTCGGGGAGGATATGTTCTTC. It specifies CASSQDLRVGEDMFF.

The rearrangement uses TRBV4-1 and TRBJ2-7, with D tentatively TRBD1 or TRBD2 (5 bases each). CDR1 is MGHRA, CDR2 YSYEKL, per germline. V dropped 1 base and J dropped 3 bases, with 16 bases sitting between them. The CDR3 has 16 residues. CDR3 protein: CASSQGPSGAYYEQYF. Here the CDR3 DNA reads TGCGCCAGCAGCCAAGGGCCGTCCGGGGCCTACTACGAGCAGTACTTC.

The rearrangement links TRBV7-6 to TRBJ2-1; 7 bases agree with TRBD1. The trim removed 5 bases at V and 13 bases at J, leaving 8 bases unmatched. CDR1 and CDR2 (germline): SGHVS, FNYEAQ. The CDR3 totals 12 residues. The CDR3 DNA reads as TGTGCCAGCAGCAACCGGGACAGCATACAGTTCTTC. Residues: CASSNRDSIQFF. Complete variable domain (other parts from reference TRBV7-6 and TRBJ2-1): GAGVSQSPRYKVTKRGQDVALRCDPISGHVSLYWYRQALGQGPEFLTYFNYEAQQDKSGLPNDRFSAERPEGSISTLTIQRTEQRDSAMYRCASSNRDSIQFFGPGTRLTVL.